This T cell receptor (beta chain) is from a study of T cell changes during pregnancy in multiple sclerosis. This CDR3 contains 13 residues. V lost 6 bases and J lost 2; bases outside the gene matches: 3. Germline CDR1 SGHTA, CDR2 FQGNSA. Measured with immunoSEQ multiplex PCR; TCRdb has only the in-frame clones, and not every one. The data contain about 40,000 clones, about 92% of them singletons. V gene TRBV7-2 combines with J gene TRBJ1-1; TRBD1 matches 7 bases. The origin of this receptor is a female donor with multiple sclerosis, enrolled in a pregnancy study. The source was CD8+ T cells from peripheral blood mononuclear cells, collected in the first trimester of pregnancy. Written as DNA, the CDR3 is TGTGCCAGCAGGGGACAGTTCAACACTGAAGCTTTCTTT. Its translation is CASRGQFNTEAFF.